The 32 T cell receptor beta chains below were found in one sample sequenced in a study of T cells expressing NK-cell markers. Following a re-call of the 5' RACE reads, TCRdb has one entry per CDR3 protein and lacks DNA. Seen in this sample are about 140,000 distinct CDR3 sequences; the ten most common clones hold 9.5% to 15%. Input material: blood T cells: a sorted CD56 or NKG2C T cell subset, CD4+ or CD8+ T cells, or bulk PBMC T cells (not recorded which). The receptor source for this set is a man younger than 35 in good health.

This chain uses TRBV23-1 with TRBJ1-4. TRBV23-1 is designated an ORF whose function remains uncertain. CDR3 size: 11 residues. CDR3 sequence: CASSSHEKLFF.

This chain uses TRBV20-1 with TRBJ2-5. The CDR3 covers 13 residues. CDR1 and CDR2 from the germline V gene are DFQATT and SNEGSKA (reference sequence). This chain's CDR3 is CSARDGPVRTQYF.

The genes are TRBV29-1 and TRBJ2-1; checking the TCRdb D call of TRBD1 is not possible without DNA. Germline lookup yields CDR1 SQVTM and CDR2 ANQGSEA. The CDR3 contains 16 residues. The CDR3 reads CSVGGGWETTYNEQFF.

The chain recombines TRBV7-2 with TRBJ1-4; TCRdb gives TRBD1 as the D gene, but with no DNA this cannot be confirmed. Germline V gene data show CDR1 as SGHTA and CDR2 as FQGNSA. The CDR3 runs to 13 residues. The CDR3 here is CASSPGQGEKLFF.

V is TRBV5-1 and J is TRBJ2-1; there is no DNA to check the TCRdb D call of TRBD1. This CDR3 is 16 amino acids long. Germline V gene lookup returns CDR1 SGHRS and CDR2 YFSETQ. Here the CDR3 reads CASSLGVGREILEQFF.

CDR3 region: CASRGAISSADTQYF. The V call is TRBV6-1, the J call TRBJ2-3; TCRdb names TRBD1, which stays unverified in the absence of DNA. The length of the CDR3 is 15 residues. In germline, CDR1 is MNHNS, CDR2 SASEGT.

This chain uses TRBV7-6 with TRBJ2-2. CDR3 size: 14 residues. From germline, CDR1 is SGHVS and CDR2 FNYEAQ. CDR3 loop: CASSFNLRAGELFF.

The V gene is TRBV7-9, the J gene TRBJ2-1; the D call of TRBD1 rests on TCRdb alone, since no DNA is present to check it. Germline lookup yields CDR1 SEHNR and CDR2 FQNEAQ (reference sequence). The CDR3 spans 17 residues. This chain's CDR3 is CASSLGTGRFIYNEQFF.

The rearrangement joins TRBV6-1 to TRBJ1-2; TCRdb reports TRBD1, a call that lacks DNA to check it against. Germline assignment: CDR1 MNHNS and CDR2 SASEGT. This CDR3 has 15 residues. CDR3 loop: CASSSPTGNSYGYTF.

The chain couples TRBV20-1 to TRBJ2-1; TCRdb calls TRBD2, which cannot be checked without DNA. Germline values: CDR1 DFQATT, CDR2 SNEGSKA (reference sequence). The CDR3 spans 17 residues. The CDR3 is CSARDLAGGLRYNEQFF.

The chain is built from TRBV12-3 or TRBV12-4 and TRBJ2-3; there is no DNA to check the TCRdb D call of TRBD2. The CDR3 spans 17 residues. CDR3 residues: CASSSQGLEPFLDTQYF.

The chain combines TRBV15 with TRBJ1-4. The germline V gene encodes CDR1 LNHNV and CDR2 YYDKDF (reference sequence). The CDR3 contains 14 residues. The CDR3 loop is CATGRGGLNEKLFF.

This chain's CDR3 is CSVVRKLSGTSGRAYNEQFF. The V call is TRBV29-1, the J call TRBJ2-1; TCRdb gives TRBD2 as the D gene, but with no DNA this cannot be confirmed. Per the germline V gene, CDR1 is SQVTM and CDR2 is ANQGSEA. The CDR3 is 20 amino acids.

This chain joins TRBV10-3 and TRBJ1-1. Germline V gene lookup returns CDR1 ENHRY and CDR2 SYGVKD. There are 15 residues in the CDR3. The CDR3 reads CAISDPTGGHTEAFF.

V gene TRBV7-9 combines with J gene TRBJ1-3; TCRdb indicates TRBD1, and absent DNA this call remains unverified. CDR3 length: 15 amino acids. In germline, CDR1 is SEHNR, CDR2 FQNEAQ (reference sequence). The CDR3: CASSLFRGGGNTIYF.

The chain links TRBV20-1 to TRBJ2-3; the TCRdb D gene call, TRBD1, has no DNA to confirm it. This CDR3 contains 15 residues. Germline CDR1 is DFQATT and CDR2 is SNEGSKA (reference sequence). The CDR3 loop reads CSDRDGTESTDTQYF.

The V and J genes are TRBV27 and TRBJ2-3; TCRdb calls TRBD2, which cannot be checked without DNA. CDR1 is MNHEY and CDR2 is SMNVEV in the germline V gene (reference sequence). CDR3 length: 19 residues. CDR3 loop: CASSLRGTSGRDSTDTQYF.

This chain joins TRBV28 and TRBJ2-1; TCRdb's D gene call, TRBD1, goes unchecked for lack of DNA. Germline V gives CDR1 MDHEN, CDR2 SYDVKM. The CDR3 spans 15 residues. CDR3 residues: CASSLTGNSYNEQFF.

The rearrangement links TRBV20-1 to TRBJ1-2; the D call from TCRdb, TRBD1, cannot be confirmed without DNA. The CDR3 consists of 15 residues. Germline lookup yields CDR1 DFQATT and CDR2 SNEGSKA (reference sequence). The CDR3 sequence is CSASVRTGTNYGYTF.

The CDR3 sequence: CSVRDSNYNEQFF. V usage is TRBV29-1 and J usage is TRBJ2-1; TCRdb selects TRBD1, and the lack of DNA leaves this call unchecked. The CDR3 has 13 residues. The germline gives CDR1 SQVTM, CDR2 ANQGSEA.

This sequence joins TRBV19 and TRBJ2-1; the TCRdb call, TRBD1, lacks DNA for checking. Germline V gene data show CDR1 as LNHDA and CDR2 as SQIVND (reference sequence). The CDR3 is 12 amino acids. CDR3 amino acids: CASKAGGNEQFF.

The genes are TRBV5-5 and TRBJ2-1; TCRdb selects TRBD2, and the lack of DNA leaves this call unchecked. Germline V CDR1 and CDR2: SGHKS, YYEKEE (reference sequence). The length of the CDR3 is 13 residues. CDR3 amino acids: CASSVLAGSGQFF.

This sequence joins TRBV14 and TRBJ2-1; no DNA is available, so the TRBD2 call from TCRdb remains unchecked. Germline assignment: CDR1 SGHDN and CDR2 FVKESK. This CDR3 is 13 amino acids long. CDR3 in amino acids: CASSQDTSGEQFF.

The V gene is TRBV7-2, the J gene TRBJ2-7; absent DNA, TCRdb's TRBD2 call cannot be checked. The CDR3 contains 13 residues. Germline lookup yields CDR1 SGHTA and CDR2 FQGNSA. The CDR3 reads CASSFPLAPEQYF.

The rearrangement uses TRBV29-1 and TRBJ2-2; checking the TCRdb D call of TRBD2 is not possible without DNA. The CDR3 contains 14 residues. In germline, CDR1 is SQVTM, CDR2 ANQGSEA. This CDR3 reads CSVYTSGSTGELFF.

The chain combines TRBV9 with TRBJ2-1; the TRBD2 assignment by TCRdb is unverifiable without DNA. Germline assignment: CDR1 SGDLS and CDR2 YYNGEE. The CDR3 length is 16 residues. CDR3 residues: CASSVEAGGPRNEQFF.

This chain links TRBV15 with TRBJ1-6; TCRdb reports TRBD1, a call that lacks DNA to check it against. The CDR3 runs to 16 residues. The germline V gene encodes CDR1 LNHNV and CDR2 YYDKDF (reference sequence). The CDR3 loop is CATSTGQDYHNSPLHF. Together with reference TRBV15 and TRBJ1-6, the CDR3 gives the full variable domain: DAMVIQNPRYQVTQFGKPVTLSCSQTLNHNVMYWYQQKSSQAPKLLFHYYDKDFNNEADTPDNFQSRRPNTSFCFLDIRSPGLGDTAMYLCATSTGQDYHNSPLHFGNGTRLTVT.

J is TRBJ1-1 and V is TRBV18; as DNA is missing, the TRBD1 call by TCRdb cannot be tested. In germline, CDR1 is KGHSH, CDR2 LQKENI. CDR3 size: 15 residues. The CDR3 spells CASPQGESMNTEAFF.

V usage is TRBV27 and J usage is TRBJ2-7. Germline CDR1 MNHEY, CDR2 SMNVEV (reference sequence). The CDR3 contains 15 residues. The CDR3 loop reads CASSSLVGDAYEQYF.

The gene calls are TRBV7-9 and TRBJ1-2. CDR1 is SEHNR, CDR2 FQNEAQ, per germline (reference sequence). This CDR3 has 12 amino acids. The CDR3 is CASSLARRGYTF. Variable domain in full (rest from reference TRBV7-9 and TRBJ1-2): DTGVSQNPRHKITKRGQNVTFRCDPISEHNRLYWYRQTLGQGPEFLTYFQNEAQLEKSRLLSDRFSAERPKGSFSTLEIQRTEQGDSAMYLCASSLARRGYTFGSGTRLTVV.

The J gene is TRBJ2-6, the V gene TRBV6-2 or TRBV6-3; lacking DNA, the TRBD1 call made by TCRdb goes unchecked. There are 15 residues in the CDR3. Germline values: CDR1 MNHEY, CDR2 SVGEGT. CDR3 protein: CASSTGGTGANVLTF.

The chain carries TRBV7-9 and TRBJ2-7. The germline V gene encodes CDR1 SEHNR and CDR2 FQNEAQ (reference sequence). The CDR3 is 13 amino acids. The CDR3 is CASSLTDIYEQYF.